These 19 T cell receptor beta chains were all obtained from the same sample, sequenced in a study of cytomegalovirus exposure and HLA in healthy donors. The study ran its PCR with 60 Vbeta and 13 Jbeta primers. Assay used: immunoSEQ multiplex PCR; TCRdb lists only in-frame clones, some missing. The sample comprises approximately 150,000 clones, roughly four fifths of which are singletons, and around 2.5% rests with the top ten. The sample was PBMCs. These TCRs come from a female donor in good health and CMV-seronegative.

This chain links TRBV6-6 with TRBJ1-1, with D perhaps TRBD1 (5 bases). The CDR3 sequence is 14 residues long. From germline, CDR1 is MNHNY and CDR2 SVGAGI (reference sequence). V lost 0 bases, J lost 4 bases, and 9 bases lay in between. CDR3 amino acids: CASSYSMGGTEAFF. The DNA of the CDR3 is TGTGCCAGCAGTTACTCGATGGGGGGCACTGAAGCTTTCTTT.

CDR3 region: CASSQELWRAGGDNEQFF. The CDR3 DNA sequence: TGTGCCAGCAGCCAAGAATTATGGCGAGCGGGAGGCGACAATGAGCAGTTCTTC. The chain is built from TRBV4-2 and TRBJ2-1, with 9 nucleotides matching TRBD2. J was trimmed by 5 bases and V by 0 bases; bases with no gene match: 11. Germline CDR1 LGHNA, CDR2 YNFKEQ. This CDR3 comprises 18 residues.

The chain joins TRBV18 to TRBJ2-7, with D maybe TRBD1 (5 bases). The CDR3 contains 14 residues. CDR1 is KGHSH, CDR2 LQKENI, per germline. The ends were cut back, 3 bases at V and 4 bases at J, with 13 bases in the middle. CDR3 protein: CASSPTQGGYEQYF. The DNA of the CDR3 is TGTGCCAGCTCACCCACGCAGGGTGGATACGAGCAGTACTTC.

This chain uses TRBV30 with TRBJ2-2; weak D call: TRBD2 (5 bases). Per the germline V gene, CDR1 is GTSNPN and CDR2 is SVGIG (reference sequence). V shed 1 base and J shed 5 bases, with 11 bases lying between them. The CDR3 extends over 14 amino acids. The CDR3 here is CAWSARGRTGELFF. The CDR3 coding sequence is TGTGCCTGGAGTGCACGGGGTAGGACCGGGGAGCTGTTTTTT.

The genes are TRBV18 and TRBJ2-5, with TRBD1 matching 10 bases. Unmatched junction bases numbered 7, after V lost 1 base and J lost 5 bases. Germline V CDR1 and CDR2: KGHSH, LQKENI. The CDR3 extends over 16 amino acids. The CDR3 loop reads CASSPRSTGGAETQYF. The CDR3 nucleotides are TGTGCCAGCTCACCACGCTCGACAGGGGGCGCCGAGACCCAGTACTTC.

The V gene is TRBV27, the J gene TRBJ1-3; D is unresolved. The V and J ends lost 4 bases and 0 bases respectively, with 7 bases between them. This CDR3 comprises 14 residues. CDR1 MNHEY and CDR2 SMNVEV come from the germline V gene (reference sequence). The CDR3 spells CASSSLFSGNTIYF. The CDR3 coding sequence is TGTGCCAGCAGTTCCCTCTTCTCTGGAAACACCATATATTTT.

This clone was observed a few times. CDR3 residues: CATSRDRAPGNTIYF. The DNA for the CDR3 is TGTGCCACCAGCAGAGACAGGGCTCCGGGAAACACCATATATTTT. The chain employs TRBV15 and TRBJ1-3, with D possibly matching TRBD1 (5 bases). This CDR3 has 15 amino acids. The V gene lost 0 bases and the J gene lost 4 bases, with 10 bases spanning the gap. Per germline, CDR1 LNHNV and CDR2 YYDKDF (reference sequence).

This rearrangement joins TRBV7-2 to TRBJ1-3; 8 bases align to TRBD1. CDR3 length: 13 amino acids. V dropped 4 bases and J dropped 5; count of bases not matched to a gene: 1. Germline lookup yields CDR1 SGHTA and CDR2 FQGNSA. The CDR3 nucleotides are TGTGCCAGCAGCTGGGACAGGCGAAACACCATATATTTT. Translated: CASSWDRRNTIYF.

The CDR3 is CASSLGWDRAGFF. Written as DNA, the CDR3 is TGTGCCAGCAGCTTGGGTTGGGACAGGGCGGGTTTCTTT. The chain recombines TRBV7-2 with TRBJ1-1; TRBD1 agrees at 9 bases. The CDR3 consists of 13 residues. V was pared by 3 bases and J by 13 bases, with 9 bases of the junction left unmatched. The germline V gene has CDR1 SGHTA and CDR2 FQGNSA.

The chain links TRBV19 to TRBJ1-4; no definite D call. CDR3 size: 16 residues. From germline, CDR1 is LNHDA and CDR2 SQIVND (reference sequence). Deletions cut 5 bases from V and 4 bases from J, with 17 bases between. In nucleotides, the CDR3 is TGTGCCAGTAGTCCCCGGGCCCAGGCGGGTAATGAAAAACTGTTTTTT. This codes for CASSPRAQAGNEKLFF.

This chain uses TRBV5-6 with TRBJ1-2, with TRBD1 matching 9 bases. V lost 7 bases to trimming and J lost 2 bases; unmatched junction nucleotides: 3. Germline assignment: CDR1 SGHDT and CDR2 YYEEEE. The CDR3 is 13 amino acids. The CDR3 nucleotides read TGTGCCAGCCAAGGGACAGGGAACTATGGCTACACCTTC. It yields the protein CASQGTGNYGYTF.

This chain links TRBV29-1 with TRBJ1-1; the match to TRBD1 covers 10 bases. CDR3 length: 13 residues. With V trimmed by 6 bases and J by 1 base, 2 bases remained unmatched. The germline CDR1 and CDR2 sequences are SQVTM and ANQGSEA. CDR3 in amino acids: CSVGQGGNTEAFF. DNA for the CDR3: TGCAGCGTCGGACAGGGGGGGAACACTGAAGCTTTCTTT.

This clone showed up just once. The V and J genes are TRBV11-2 and TRBJ2-7, with TRBD1 matching 9 bases. Germline CDR1 and CDR2: SGHAT and FQNNGV. V shed 5 bases, J shed 4 bases, and the junction held 9 bases outside the gene matches. This CDR3 region has 15 residues. The CDR3 bases are TGTGCCAGCAGCATTCTAGGACAGGGGCGGTACGAGCAGTACTTC. It yields the protein CASSILGQGRYEQYF.

This clone has just one count. The V call is TRBV7-6, the J call TRBJ2-5; 9 bases are a match to TRBD1. The DNA end lines up better with TRBJ2-7; the J call may be wrong. The germline CDR1 and CDR2 sequences are SGHVS and FNYEAQ. This CDR3 contains 16 residues. In nucleotides, the CDR3 is TGTGCCAGCAGCCCAACAGGGGGCGAGATTTCCTACGAGCAGTACTTC. Its translation: CASSPTGGEISYEQYF.

Regarding this clone: An end of the junction does not agree with germline; a read error may underlie this. Additional DNA sequences in this sample encode the identical CDR3. J is TRBJ2-7 and V is TRBV5-5, with a possible D match to TRBD1 (7 bases). The CDR3 runs 13 residues. Germline lookup yields CDR1 SGHKS and CDR2 YYEKEE (reference sequence). The CDR3 nucleotides read TGCGCCAGCAGCGCGGGACAGAACCACGAGCAGTACTTC. Protein sequence: CASSAGQNHEQYF.

This chain connects TRBV19 to TRBJ1-1; 8 bases align to TRBD1. This CDR3 region has 15 residues. Losses at the gene ends were 5 bases for V and 6 bases for J; bases not matched to a gene: 11. Germline lookup yields CDR1 LNHDA and CDR2 SQIVND (reference sequence). CDR3 in amino acids: CASSPWTGTLSEAFF. CDR3 nucleotide sequence: TGTGCCAGTAGTCCCTGGACAGGGACGTTGTCTGAAGCTTTCTTT.

About this clone: An end of the junction differs from the germline gene, which may be a read error. V and J are TRBV18 and TRBJ1-2, with D perhaps TRBD1 (5 bases). Germline CDR1 reads KGHSH; CDR2 reads LQKENI. This CDR3 spans 12 amino acids. The chain's CDR3 is CASVQLGGSYTF. CDR3 coding DNA: TGTGCCAGCGTCCAGCTCGGGGGAAGCTATACCTTC.

This clone was seen only a few times. This chain links TRBV1 with TRBJ2-7; the table's D gene call, TRBD1, was not cross checked with the DNA. TRBV1 is a recognized pseudogene. This CDR3 is 14 amino acids long. In nucleotides, the CDR3 is TGCACCAGCAGCCAAGAAAACAGCTCCTACGAGCAGTACTTC. Protein sequence: CTSSQENSSYEQYF.

Only one count was recorded for this clone. V is TRBV6-5 and J is TRBJ1-2; weak D call: TRBD1 (6 bases). The V gene's germline CDR1 is MNHEY and CDR2 SVGAGI. The CDR3 sequence is 11 residues long. V gave up 9 bases and J gave up 5 bases, with 10 bases separating them. CDR3 amino acids: CASTGQYGYTF. Here the CDR3 DNA reads TGTGCCAGTACCGGACAGTATGGCTACACCTTC.